A selection of T cell receptor beta chains follows, all from one sample in a study of blood T cell repertoires in COVID-19. The table came from immunoSEQ multiplex PCR; TCRdb's copy has only in-frame clones and leaves some out. Of some 320,000 clones listed, around 88% are singletons. Material for sequencing was peripheral blood. The receptors originated from a woman in her 30s who had recovered from COVID-19. Each CDR3 is given with its conserved first and last residue. The D gene is left open where the match is weak. Some rows have no size entry. The others give once, few or many, or a class for an expanded clone.

CDR3 | DNA | size | D | J | V
CASSRVASGNTIYF | TGTGCCAGTAGCAGGGTTGCCTCTGGAAACACCATATATTTT | NA | NA | TRBJ1-3 | TRBV19
CASSPLQGSSSYEQYF | TGTGCCAGCTCACCACTGCAGGGGTCTTCCTCCTACGAGCAGTACTTC | once | NA | TRBJ2-7 | TRBV18
CASSVASGNTIYF | TGCGCCAGCAGCGTGGCGTCCGGAAACACCATATATTTT | NA | NA | TRBJ1-3 | TRBV5-1
CSASDGGTNEKLFF | TGCAGTGCTAGTGACGGGGGAACTAATGAAAAACTGTTTTTT | NA | NA | TRBJ1-4 | TRBV20-1
CASSQLDTYGYTF | TGTGCCAGCAGCCAATTGGACACCTATGGCTACACCTTC | NA | NA | TRBJ1-2 | TRBV3-1/TRBV3-2
CAWSVGGNASPLHF | TGTGCCTGGAGTGTAGGAGGGAACGCTTCACCCCTCCACTTT | NA | NA | TRBJ1-6 | TRBV30
CSVEGLLNTEAFF | TGCAGCGTTGAAGGACTGCTGAACACTGAAGCTTTCTTT | NA | NA | TRBJ1-1 | TRBV29-1
CASSRSGTGSNEAFF | TGTGCCAGCAGCAGATCCGGGACAGGATCTAATGAAGCTTTCTTT | NA | TRBD1 | TRBJ1-1 | TRBV5-8
CASSETFYGYTF | TGTGCCAGTAGTGAAACATTCTATGGCTACACCTTC | NA | NA | TRBJ1-2 | TRBV19
CASSPSRTSYEQFF | TGTGCCAGCTCACCTTCGCGGACTTCGTATGAGCAGTTCTTC | NA | NA | TRBJ2-1 | TRBV18
CASSSGPGSPLHF | TGTGCCAGCAGCTCAGGCCCCGGATCACCCCTCCACTTT | NA | NA | TRBJ1-6 | TRBV7-3
CAIRGQGREQPQHF | TGTGCCATCAGGGGACAGGGTAGGGAACAGCCCCAGCATTTT | once | TRBD1 | TRBJ1-5 | TRBV10-3
CASSRGQEQYF | TGTGCCAGCAGTCGAGGACAGGAGCAGTACTTC | NA | NA | TRBJ2-7 | TRBV6-5
CASSLGLRSTNEKLFF | TGCGCCAGCAGCTTGGGTCTACGGTCAACTAATGAAAAACTGTTTTTT | NA | NA | TRBJ1-4 | TRBV5-1
CASSPLSGTGNVAKNIQYF | TGCGCCAGCAGCCCACTTTCCGGGACAGGCAACGTAGCCAAAAACATTCAGTACTTC | NA | TRBD1 | TRBJ2-4 | TRBV5-1
CATSRGRAGLVAEAFF | TGTGCCACCAGCAGAGGGCGGGCAGGCCTTGTGGCTGAAGCTTTCTTT | NA | NA | TRBJ1-1 | TRBV15
CASSLDGAAQETQYF | TGTGCCAGCAGCTTAGATGGGGCGGCGCAAGAGACCCAGTACTTC | NA | NA | TRBJ2-5 | TRBV11-3
CASSPAGQGPRQPQHF | TGTGCCAGCAGCCCTGCGGGACAGGGGCCGAGGCAGCCCCAGCATTTT | once | TRBD1 | TRBJ1-5 | TRBV7-9
CASSEAGRSETQYF | TGTGCCAGCAGTGAAGCGGGCAGGTCAGAGACCCAGTACTTC | NA | NA | TRBJ2-5 | TRBV6-1
CASSTGTGWGEKLFF | TGCGCCAGCAGCACGGGGACAGGGTGGGGTGAAAAACTGTTTTTT | once | TRBD1 | TRBJ1-4 | TRBV5-1
CASSGASGVSSYEQYF | TGTGCCAGCAGCGGCGCTAGCGGGGTTAGCTCCTACGAGCAGTACTTC | NA | TRBD2 | TRBJ2-7 | TRBV9
CASSLSRVQNSPLHF | TGTGCCAGCAGTTTAAGCAGGGTCCAGAATTCACCCCTCCACTTT | once | NA | TRBJ1-6 | TRBV27
CASRLQGWNTEAFF | TGTGCCAGCAGACTACAGGGGTGGAACACTGAAGCTTTCTTT | few | TRBD1 | TRBJ1-1 | TRBV2
CASSPGMSNTGELFF | TGTGCCAGCAGCCCAGGGATGTCGAACACCGGGGAGCTGTTTTTT | NA | NA | TRBJ2-2 | TRBV25-1
CASSLFGVNQPQHF | TGTGCCAGCAGTTTATTCGGGGTCAATCAGCCCCAGCATTTT | NA | NA | TRBJ1-5 | TRBV28
CASVETGSSGNTIYF | TGTGCCAGCGTAGAGACAGGAAGCTCTGGAAACACCATATATTTT | NA | NA | TRBJ1-3 | TRBV7-2
CASSFDSSSYEQYF | TGTGCCAGCAGTTTCGACAGTAGCTCCTACGAGCAGTACTTC | NA | NA | TRBJ2-7 | TRBV28
CASSTQGVYTEAFF | TGTGCCAGCAGCACCCAGGGGGTTTACACTGAAGCTTTCTTT | once | TRBD1 | TRBJ1-1 | TRBV11-1
CAIRSTGTNSPLHF | TGTGCCATCAGATCGACAGGGACCAATTCACCCCTCCACTTT | NA | TRBD1 | TRBJ1-6 | TRBV10-3
CSARDNERQYF | TGCAGTGCTAGAGATAACGAGAGGCAGTACTTC | NA | NA | TRBJ2-7 | TRBV20-1
CASSSRGRLTESSYEQYF | TGTGCCAGCAGCTCCCGGGGGAGATTGACGGAAAGCTCCTACGAGCAGTACTTC | few | NA | TRBJ2-7 | TRBV5-6
CASSLVGQPRGETQYF | TGTGCCAGCAGCTTAGTTGGGCAACCTAGAGGGGAGACCCAGTACTTC | NA | NA | TRBJ2-5 | TRBV7-8
CASSQEASSYNEQFF | TGCGCCAGCAGCCAAGAGGCCTCATCCTACAATGAGCAGTTCTTC | NA | NA | TRBJ2-1 | TRBV4-1
CASSSGSSDTEAFF | TGTGCCAGCAGCTCGGGGTCATCGGACACTGAAGCTTTCTTT | NA | NA | TRBJ1-1 | TRBV5-4
CASRYSQGSPNYGYTF | TGTGCCAGCAGATACTCCCAGGGGTCCCCCAACTATGGCTACACCTTC | once | NA | TRBJ1-2 | TRBV28
CASTLGGKHNEQFF | TGTGCCAGCACCTTAGGAGGTAAACACAATGAGCAGTTCTTC | NA | NA | TRBJ2-1 | TRBV11-2
CAITAGPGTDTQYF | TGTGCCATCACCGCTGGTCCAGGCACAGATACGCAGTATTTT | NA | NA | TRBJ2-3 | TRBV10-3
CASSFRNTEAFF | TGTGCCAGCAGTTTCCGGAACACTGAAGCTTTCTTT | few | NA | TRBJ1-1 | TRBV6-6
CASSLQGAETQYF | TGTGCCAGCAGCTTACAGGGGGCAGAGACCCAGTACTTC | once | TRBD1 | TRBJ2-5 | TRBV3-1/TRBV3-2
CASSGGQGNTEAFF | TGTGCCAGCAGCGGCGGACAGGGAAACACTGAAGCTTTCTTT | NA | TRBD1 | TRBJ1-1 | TRBV9
CSASSGLAGDNEQFF | TGCAGTGCTAGTTCGGGGCTAGCGGGGGATAATGAGCAGTTCTTC | NA | TRBD2 | TRBJ2-1 | TRBV20-1
CASSPDRAIAYGYTF | TGTGCCAGCAGCCCGGACAGGGCGATCGCCTATGGCTACACCTTC | NA | TRBD1 | TRBJ1-2 | TRBV7-9
CASSWDRLNTEAFF | TGTGCCAGCAGTTGGGACAGACTGAACACTGAAGCTTTCTTT | NA | TRBD1 | TRBJ1-1 | TRBV6-5
CASSNPDRGSGELFF | TGCGCCAGCAGCAACCCCGACAGGGGGTCCGGGGAGCTGTTTTTT | NA | TRBD1 | TRBJ2-2 | TRBV5-1
CASSPQNRDNTEAFF | TGTGCCAGCTCACCACAGAACAGGGATAACACTGAAGCTTTCTTT | NA | NA | TRBJ1-1 | TRBV18
CASSPPAGASGANVLTF | TGTGCCAGCAGCCCCCCCGCGGGTGCCTCTGGGGCCAACGTCCTGACTTTC | NA | NA | TRBJ2-6 | TRBV3-1/TRBV3-2
CASSPPGEGQPQHF | TGTGCCAGCTCACCACCGGGGGAGGGTCAGCCCCAGCATTTT | NA | NA | TRBJ1-5 | TRBV18
CATSRDGQGSDTQYF | TGTGCCACCAGCAGAGATGGACAGGGCTCAGATACGCAGTATTTT | NA | TRBD1 | TRBJ2-3 | TRBV15
CASSQDSALAVNEQFF | TGCGCCAGCAGCCAAGATTCCGCGCTAGCGGTCAATGAGCAGTTCTTC | NA | TRBD2 | TRBJ2-1 | TRBV4-3
CASSQILAGGYNEQFF | TGTGCCAGCAGCCAAATACTAGCGGGGGGGTACAATGAGCAGTTCTTC | once | TRBD2 | TRBJ2-1 | TRBV7-2
CASSWEVSTDTQYF | TGTGCCAGCAGCTGGGAGGTAAGCACAGATACGCAGTATTTT | NA | NA | TRBJ2-3 | TRBV6-1
CASSYRGRDSPLHF | TGTGCCAGCAGTTACAGGGGGAGGGATTCACCCCTCCACTTT | NA | NA | TRBJ1-6 | TRBV6-5
CASSPGGRDEQFF | TGTGCCAGCAGCCCGGGGGGGCGCGATGAGCAGTTCTTC | once | TRBD2 | TRBJ2-1 | TRBV11-3
CASSNGGTGGFNEQFF | TGTGCCAGCAGCAACGGCGGGACAGGGGGCTTTAATGAGCAGTTCTTC | once | TRBD1 | TRBJ2-1 | TRBV11-1
CASSRPDYGYTF | TGTGCCAGCAGCCGCCCAGACTATGGCTACACCTTC | NA | NA | TRBJ1-2 | TRBV28
CASSPRGLDSLNTEAFF | TGTGCCAGCAGTCCCCGGGGTCTGGACAGTTTGAACACTGAAGCTTTCTTT | NA | NA | TRBJ1-1 | TRBV6-2/TRBV6-3
CASSISGTNWNEQFF | TGTGCCAGCAGCATATCCGGGACTAACTGGAATGAGCAGTTCTTC | NA | TRBD2 | TRBJ2-1 | TRBV7-9
CASGDRGLYEQYF | TGTGCCAGTGGGGACAGGGGACTATACGAGCAGTACTTC | NA | TRBD1 | TRBJ2-7 | TRBV19
CASSLLESYGYTF | TGTGCCAGCAGCTTGTTGGAGTCCTATGGCTACACCTTC | once | NA | TRBJ1-2 | TRBV5-6